This T cell receptor beta chain is from a study of cytomegalovirus exposure and HLA in healthy donors. Overall study findings and caveats: The study found most TCR sequences rare, yet found some public TCRs in many donors. The listing of approximately 160 TCR beta chains classed them as cytomegalovirus-associated.

Clones were sequenced by immunoSEQ multiplex PCR, and TCRdb holds only the in-frame ones, with some missing. Of 55,000 to 80,000 clones in the sample, 95% were seen once. Trimming left V 1 base short and J 1 base short, with 10 bases between. CDR3 length: 16 amino acids. Germline-derived CDR1 and CDR2 are LGHNA and YSLEER. Worth noting for this clone: Its antigen is unknown.

This sequence was found in a man aged 18 to 29 in good health and CMV-seronegative. The chain uses TRBV4-3 and TRBJ2-2; perhaps TRBD2 as D (6 bases). The sample consisted of PBMCs. The CDR3 region has the DNA TGCGCCAGCAGCCAAGGTATAGCGGAGAACACCGGGGAGCTGTTTTTT. Protein sequence: CASSQGIAENTGELFF.